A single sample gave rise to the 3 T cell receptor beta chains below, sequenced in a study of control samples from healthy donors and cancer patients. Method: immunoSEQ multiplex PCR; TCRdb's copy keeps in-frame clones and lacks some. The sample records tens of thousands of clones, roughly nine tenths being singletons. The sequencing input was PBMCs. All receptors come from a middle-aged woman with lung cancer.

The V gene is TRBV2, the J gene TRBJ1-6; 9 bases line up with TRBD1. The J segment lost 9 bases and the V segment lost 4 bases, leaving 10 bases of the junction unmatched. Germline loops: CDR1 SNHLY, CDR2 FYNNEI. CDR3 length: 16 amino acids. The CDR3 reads CASSGTGDAWGSPLHF. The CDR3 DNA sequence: TGTGCCAGCAGTGGGACAGGGGATGCTTGGGGTTCACCCCTCCACTTT.

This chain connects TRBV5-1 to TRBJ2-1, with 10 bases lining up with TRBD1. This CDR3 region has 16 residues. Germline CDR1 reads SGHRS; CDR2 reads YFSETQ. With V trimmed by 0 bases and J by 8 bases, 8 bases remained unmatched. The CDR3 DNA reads TGCGCCAGCAGCTTGGCCTATGGGACAGGGGATCATGAGCAGTTCTTC. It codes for CASSLAYGTGDHEQFF.

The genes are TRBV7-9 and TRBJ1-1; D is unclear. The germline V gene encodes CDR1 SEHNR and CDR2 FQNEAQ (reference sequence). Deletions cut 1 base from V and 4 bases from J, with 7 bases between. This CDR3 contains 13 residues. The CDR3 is CASSLEEGTEAFF. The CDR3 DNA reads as TGTGCCAGCAGCTTAGAGGAGGGCACTGAAGCTTTCTTT.